The present TCR beta chain was sequenced within a study of follicular helper T cells after annual influenza vaccination. Described time point: 2015-2016 season, 7 days after influenza vaccination. Study-level points and caveats: Most later recoveries of Day 7 ICOS+CD38+ clones were ICOS-CD38- cTfh.

In regard to this clone: The antigen remains unidentified.

Survey level resolution was used for TCRB sequencing. Assay used: immunoSEQ multiplex PCR; TCRdb lists only in-frame clones, some missing. The data contain some 1,500 clones, about 86% of them singletons. Germline-derived CDR1 and CDR2 are SGHTA and FQGTGA. The CDR3 contains 14 residues. V lost 5 bases to trimming and J lost 5 bases; unmatched junction nucleotides: 7. Sequenced here: CXCR5+ CD38+ circulating T follicular helper cells from blood, sampled 7 days after influenza vaccination. Stated subset: circulating Tfh, non-naive CD4+CXCR5+PD-1+ (ICOS+CD38+ or ICOS-CD38-). This sequence joins TRBV7-3 and TRBJ1-2, with TRBD1 identical over 8 bases. This TCR was recovered from an adult who received the influenza vaccine. CDR3 residues: CASSPGTGAYGYTF. CDR3 sequence (DNA): TGTGCCAGCAGCCCTGGGACAGGCGCTTATGGCTACACCTTC.